This TCR beta chain is drawn from a study of T-cell memory formation after mild COVID-19. Study overall: Largely, TCR clusters stayed within a single donor. Study-wide points: The appearance of some responding clones in pre-infection memory suggested that cross-reactive memory joined. Among clones contracting day 15 to 85, CD4/CD8 was balanced, whereas later expanders leaned CD4+.

The CDR3 consists of 11 residues. Germline V lookup: CDR1 SQVTM, CDR2 ANQGSEA. Trimming took 6 bases from V and 1 from J, leaving 6 bases between them. It was 5'RACE with constant-segment primers that produced the TCR alpha and TCR beta cDNA libraries, which carried sample barcodes and UMIs. TCRdb recomputed calls from the 5' RACE reads with MiXCR, one row per CDR3 protein. This sample has 90,000 to 120,000 distinct CDR3 sequences, with 13% to 15% found just once. Points on this clonotype: Antigen specificity is unknown.

V and J are TRBV29-1 and TRBJ1-2; D call uncertain. The material sequenced was PBMCs or a T cell subset sorted from them (not recorded which). The sequence came from a man in his late teens or twenties who had mild COVID-19 (a few samples of this study predate the infection). Cell type and time point are not known. Here the CDR3 reads CSVPRNYGYTF. CDR3 coding DNA: TGCAGCGTCCCCCGTAACTATGGCTACACCTTC.